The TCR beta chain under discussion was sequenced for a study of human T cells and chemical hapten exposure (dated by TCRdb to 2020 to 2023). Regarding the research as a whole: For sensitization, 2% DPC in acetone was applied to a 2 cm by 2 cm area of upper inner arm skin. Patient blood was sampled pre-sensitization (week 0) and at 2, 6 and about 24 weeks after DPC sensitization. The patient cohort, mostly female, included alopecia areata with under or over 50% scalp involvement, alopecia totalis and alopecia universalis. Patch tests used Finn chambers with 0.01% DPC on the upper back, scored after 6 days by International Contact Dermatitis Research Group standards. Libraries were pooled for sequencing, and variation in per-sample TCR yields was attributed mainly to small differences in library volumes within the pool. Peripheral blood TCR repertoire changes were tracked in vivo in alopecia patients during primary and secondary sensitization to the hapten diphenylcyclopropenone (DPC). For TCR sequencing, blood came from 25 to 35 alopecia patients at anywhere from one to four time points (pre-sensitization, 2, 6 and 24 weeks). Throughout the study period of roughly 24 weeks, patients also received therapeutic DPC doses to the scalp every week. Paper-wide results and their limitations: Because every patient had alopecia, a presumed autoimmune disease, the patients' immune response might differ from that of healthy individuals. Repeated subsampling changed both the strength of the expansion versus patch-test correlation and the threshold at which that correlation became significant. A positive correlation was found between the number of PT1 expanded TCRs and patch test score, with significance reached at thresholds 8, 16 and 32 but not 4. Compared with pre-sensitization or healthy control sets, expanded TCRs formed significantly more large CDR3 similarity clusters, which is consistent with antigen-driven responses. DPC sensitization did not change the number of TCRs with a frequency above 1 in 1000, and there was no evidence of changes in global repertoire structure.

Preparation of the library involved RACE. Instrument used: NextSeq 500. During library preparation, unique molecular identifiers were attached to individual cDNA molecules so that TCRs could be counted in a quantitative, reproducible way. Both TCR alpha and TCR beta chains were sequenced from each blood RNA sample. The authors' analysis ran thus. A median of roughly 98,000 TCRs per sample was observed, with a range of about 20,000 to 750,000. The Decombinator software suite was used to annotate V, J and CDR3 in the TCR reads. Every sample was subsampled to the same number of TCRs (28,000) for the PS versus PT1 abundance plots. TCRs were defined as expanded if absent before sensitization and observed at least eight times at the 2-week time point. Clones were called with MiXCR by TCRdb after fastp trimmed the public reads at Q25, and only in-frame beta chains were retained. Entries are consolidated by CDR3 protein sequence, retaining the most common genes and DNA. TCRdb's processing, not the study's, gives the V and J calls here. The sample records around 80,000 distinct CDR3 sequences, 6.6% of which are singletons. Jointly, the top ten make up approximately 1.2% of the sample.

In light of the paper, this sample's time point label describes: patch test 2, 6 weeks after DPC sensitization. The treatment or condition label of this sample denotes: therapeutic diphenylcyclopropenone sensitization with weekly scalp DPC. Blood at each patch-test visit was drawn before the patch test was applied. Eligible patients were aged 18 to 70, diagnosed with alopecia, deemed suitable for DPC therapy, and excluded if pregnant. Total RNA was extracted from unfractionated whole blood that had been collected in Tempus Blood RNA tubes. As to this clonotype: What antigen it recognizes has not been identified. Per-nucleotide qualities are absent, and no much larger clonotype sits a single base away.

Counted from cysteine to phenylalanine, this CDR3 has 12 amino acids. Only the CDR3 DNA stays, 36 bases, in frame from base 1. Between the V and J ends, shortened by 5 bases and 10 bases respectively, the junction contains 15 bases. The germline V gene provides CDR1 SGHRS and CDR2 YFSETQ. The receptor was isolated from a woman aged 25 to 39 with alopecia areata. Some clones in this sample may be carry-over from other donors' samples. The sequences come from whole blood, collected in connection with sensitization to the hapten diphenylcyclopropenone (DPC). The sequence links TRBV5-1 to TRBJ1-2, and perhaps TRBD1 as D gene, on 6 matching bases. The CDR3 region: CASRSGTMDYTF. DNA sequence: TGCGCCAGCAGATCGGGGACAATGGACTACACCTTC.